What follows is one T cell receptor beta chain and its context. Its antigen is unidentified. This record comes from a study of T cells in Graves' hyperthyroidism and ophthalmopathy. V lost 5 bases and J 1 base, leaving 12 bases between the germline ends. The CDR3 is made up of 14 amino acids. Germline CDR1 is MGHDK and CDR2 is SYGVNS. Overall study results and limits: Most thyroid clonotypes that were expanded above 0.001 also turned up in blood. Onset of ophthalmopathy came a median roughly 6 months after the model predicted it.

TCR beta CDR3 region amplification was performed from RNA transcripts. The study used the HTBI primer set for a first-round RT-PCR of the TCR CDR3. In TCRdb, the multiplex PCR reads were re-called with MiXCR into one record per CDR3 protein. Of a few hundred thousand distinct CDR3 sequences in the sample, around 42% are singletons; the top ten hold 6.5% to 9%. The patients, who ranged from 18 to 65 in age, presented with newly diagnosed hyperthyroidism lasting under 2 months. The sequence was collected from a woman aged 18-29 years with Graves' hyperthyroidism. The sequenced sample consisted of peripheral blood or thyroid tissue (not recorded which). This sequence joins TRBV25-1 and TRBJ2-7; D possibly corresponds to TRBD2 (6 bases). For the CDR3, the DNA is TGTGCCAGCAGTACCGCTAGCGCTTCCTACGAGCAGTACTTC. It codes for CASSTASASYEQYF.